This TCR beta chain was profiled in a study of T cell changes during pregnancy in multiple sclerosis. Germline CDR1 SGDLS, CDR2 YYNGEE. The CDR3 consists of 16 residues. V shed 4 bases, J shed 2 bases, and the junction held 6 bases outside the gene matches. Sequencing was performed with immunoSEQ multiplex PCR; in TCRdb, only in-frame clones are kept and a portion is missing. Here the sample spans over 55,000 clones, around nine tenths being singletons. This clonotype originated in a human donor whose cells served as feeder cells for cultures in a pregnancy study. The chain employs TRBV9 and TRBJ2-5, with TRBD2 identical over 12 bases. Source material: peripheral blood from another person, used as feeder cells. The CDR3 nucleotides read TGTGCCAGCAGCATGTCGACTAGCGGGGGACAAGAGACCCAGTACTTC. Protein sequence: CASSMSTSGGQETQYF.